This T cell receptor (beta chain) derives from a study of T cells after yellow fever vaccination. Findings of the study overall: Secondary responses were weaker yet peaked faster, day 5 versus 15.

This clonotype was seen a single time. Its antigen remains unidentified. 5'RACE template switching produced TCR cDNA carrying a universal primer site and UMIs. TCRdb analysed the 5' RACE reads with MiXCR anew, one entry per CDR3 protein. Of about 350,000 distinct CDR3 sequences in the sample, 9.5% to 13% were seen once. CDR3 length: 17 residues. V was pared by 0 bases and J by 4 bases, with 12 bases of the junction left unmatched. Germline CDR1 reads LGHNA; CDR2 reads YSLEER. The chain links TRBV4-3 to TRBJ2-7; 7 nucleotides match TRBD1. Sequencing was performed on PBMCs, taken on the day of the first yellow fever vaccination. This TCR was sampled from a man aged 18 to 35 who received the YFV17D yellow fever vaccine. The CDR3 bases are TGCGCCAGCAGCCAAGATTTGGGCAGGGGGAGAACGTACGAGCAGTACTTC. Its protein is CASSQDLGRGRTYEQYF.